This is a list of T cell receptor beta chains from one sample in a study of blood T cells in healthy people across ages. TCRdb independently ran MiXCR on the 5' RACE reads; one entry per CDR3 protein. The sample has around 820,000 distinct CDR3 sequences, roughly 25% seen once; the top ten hold around 3.6%. These same data were also listed under a study on T cells of mothers and their children.

Sequencing was performed on blood. The receptors originated from a boy aged 5 to 17 in good health. CDR3s include the opening cysteine and the closing phenylalanine or tryptophan.

v_call cdr3_aa
TRBV11-3 CASSLNNRGRDTQYF
TRBV5-1 CASSLEGDEKLFF
TRBV2 CASSRDPSRNEQFF
TRBV15 CATSSEYRTMAEQFF
TRBV29-1 CSVEGGGRGSFGTDTQYF
TRBV7-8 CASSLYGDRGRSYEQYF
TRBV29-1 CSANIGTTNTGELFF
TRBV28 CASSVFHNQPQHF
TRBV29-1 CSSWDRDNEKLFF
TRBV5-1 CASSRTSGGADTQYF
TRBV28 CASRQGSLYEQYF
TRBV7-6 CASSLVSGESQETQYF
TRBV5-1 CASSLAATGDTQYF
TRBV29-1 CSVEVETQYF
TRBV4-1 CASSLRAGGFLGDYEQYF
TRBV9 CASSVGRAAGPYNSPLHF
TRBV27 CASSLSTGLMGEQFF
TRBV20-1 CSATIGQGNYGYTF
TRBV3-1 CASSQAGGHTGELFF